The 7 T cell receptor beta chains below all came from one sample that was sequenced in a study of Ad26.COV2.S vaccination and SARS-CoV-2 variants (dated by TCRdb to the early 2020s). In the paper's terms, the treatment or condition label means: 19 received Ad26.COV2.S at low or high dose, single or two shots; roughly five received placebo; per-sample allocation not given. Repertoires of vaccine and placebo recipients were sequenced from samples collected on day 63 after the first injection. Libraries were prepared through the immunoSEQ multiplex PCR assay. Sourced from immuneACCESS, this table was stored by TCRdb with only in-frame sequences that have V and J called. A share of the clones is absent; for the studies checked, an unresolved V gene accounts for under half, and the remainder has no known explanation. In this sample the table shows some 300,000 clones, around four fifths of which occur a single time. Approximately 2.1% of the sample belongs to the ten largest clones.

The sample was peripheral blood, taken in a trial of Ad26.COV2.S vaccine versus placebo. The receptors derive from a person between 18 and 60 years old who received the Ad26.COV2.S COVID-19 vaccine or a placebo.

The CDR3 DNA reads as TGTGCCAGCAGTTTATTGGCGAACACTGAAGCTTTCTTT. Its translation is CASSLLANTEAFF. The V call is TRBV28, the J call TRBJ1-1; unclear D gene. Germline CDR1 reads MDHEN; CDR2 reads SYDVKM. V shed 1 base and J shed 1 base, with 4 bases lying between them. CDR3 length equals 13 residues.

The rearrangement joins TRBV18 to TRBJ1-2; 7 positions match TRBD1. Unmatched junction bases numbered 8, after V lost 3 bases and J lost 4 bases. The CDR3 is made up of 15 amino acids. CDR1 is KGHSH, CDR2 LQKENI, per germline. CDR3 region: CASSPPTGILYGYTF. The CDR3 DNA reads TGTGCCAGCTCACCTCCGACAGGGATACTCTATGGCTACACCTTC.

V gene TRBV5-1 combines with J gene TRBJ1-2, with a possible D match to TRBD1 (5 bases). This CDR3 region has 16 residues. Germline values: CDR1 SGHRS, CDR2 YFSETQ. V lost 0 bases and J 2 bases, leaving 14 bases between the germline ends. CDR3 sequence: CASSLAPAGGNYGYTF. The DNA for the CDR3 is TGCGCCAGCAGCTTGGCCCCAGCCGGGGGGAACTATGGCTACACCTTC.

The chain uses TRBV14 and TRBJ1-2; D possibly corresponds to TRBD1 (6 bases). Germline values: CDR1 SGHDN, CDR2 FVKESK. V gave up 4 bases and J gave up 4 bases, with 19 bases separating them. CDR3 length equals 16 residues. CDR3 loop: CASSRSTGRWGYGYTF. Here the CDR3 DNA reads TGTGCCAGCAGCCGTTCAACAGGGAGATGGGGCTATGGCTACACCTTC.

The V call is TRBV5-1, the J call TRBJ1-5, with a tentative D call TRBD1 (6 bases). This CDR3 region has 14 residues. Germline CDR1 SGHRS, CDR2 YFSETQ. The V end was cut by 4 bases, the J end by 3 bases, with 11 bases between. As DNA, the CDR3 is TGCGCCAGCAGCCCAACAGGGAACAATCAGCCCCAGCATTTT. This codes for CASSPTGNNQPQHF.

This sequence joins TRBV11-2 and TRBJ2-1, with 7 bases identical to TRBD1. The CDR3 is 15 amino acids. Germline V CDR1 and CDR2: SGHAT, FQNNGV. The V and J ends lost 5 bases and 0 bases, in that order; junction bases with no gene match: 4. The DNA for the CDR3 is TGTGCCAGCAGCGTCGCAGGGGGCTCCTACAATGAGCAGTTCTTC. Its protein is CASSVAGGSYNEQFF.

The chain combines TRBV6-5 with TRBJ1-6; 10 bases align to TRBD1. The V and J ends lost 6 bases and 10 bases, in that order; junction bases with no gene match: 3. Germline loops: CDR1 MNHEY, CDR2 SVGAGI. This CDR3 has 13 residues. DNA for the CDR3: TGTGCCAGCAGGCGGGACAGGGGCTCACCCCTCCACTTT. It encodes CASRRDRGSPLHF.